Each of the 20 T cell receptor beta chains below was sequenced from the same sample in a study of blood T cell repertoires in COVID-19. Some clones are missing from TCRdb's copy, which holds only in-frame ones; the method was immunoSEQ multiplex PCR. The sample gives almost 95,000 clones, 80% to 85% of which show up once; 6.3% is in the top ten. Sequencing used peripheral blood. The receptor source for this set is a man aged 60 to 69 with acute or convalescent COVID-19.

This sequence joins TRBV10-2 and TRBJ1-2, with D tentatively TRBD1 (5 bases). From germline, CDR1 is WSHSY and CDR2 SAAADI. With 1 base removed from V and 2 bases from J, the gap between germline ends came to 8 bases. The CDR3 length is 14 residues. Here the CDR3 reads CASSEFTGNYGYTF. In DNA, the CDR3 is TGCGCCAGCAGTGAGTTTACAGGAAACTATGGCTACACCTTC.

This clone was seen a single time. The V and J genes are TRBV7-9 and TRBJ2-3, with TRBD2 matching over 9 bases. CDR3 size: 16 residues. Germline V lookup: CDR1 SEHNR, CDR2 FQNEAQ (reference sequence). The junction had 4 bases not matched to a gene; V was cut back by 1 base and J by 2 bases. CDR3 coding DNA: TGTGCCAGCAGCTTAGTGGGCGGGGGGGACACAGATACGCAGTATTTT. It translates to CASSLVGGGDTDTQYF.

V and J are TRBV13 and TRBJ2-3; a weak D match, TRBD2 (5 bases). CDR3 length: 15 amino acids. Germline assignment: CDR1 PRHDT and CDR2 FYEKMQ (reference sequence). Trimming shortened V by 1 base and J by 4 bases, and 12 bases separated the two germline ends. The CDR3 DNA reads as TGTGCCAGCAGCTTAGTCGAGGGTTTTCCAGATACGCAGTATTTT. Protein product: CASSLVEGFPDTQYF. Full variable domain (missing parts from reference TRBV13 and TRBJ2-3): AAGVIQSPRHLIKEKRETATLKCYPIPRHDTVYWYQQGPGQDPQFLISFYEKMQSDKGSIPDRFSAQQFSDYHSELNMSSLELGDSALYFCASSLVEGFPDTQYFGPGTRLTVL.

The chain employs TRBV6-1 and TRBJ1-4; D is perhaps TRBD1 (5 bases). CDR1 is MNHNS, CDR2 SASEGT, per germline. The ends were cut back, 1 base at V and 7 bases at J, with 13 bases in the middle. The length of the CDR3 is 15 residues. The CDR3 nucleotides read TGTGCCAGCAGTGAAGGGGGGGAGGTCATTGAAAAACTGTTTTTT. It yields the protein CASSEGGEVIEKLFF.

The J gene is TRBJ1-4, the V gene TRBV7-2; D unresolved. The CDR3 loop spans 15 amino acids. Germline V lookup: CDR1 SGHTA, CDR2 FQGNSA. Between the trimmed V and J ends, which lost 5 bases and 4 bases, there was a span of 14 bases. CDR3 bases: TGTGCCAGCAGCCCACGCGGCCAGATTAATGAAAAACTGTTTTTT. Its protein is CASSPRGQINEKLFF.

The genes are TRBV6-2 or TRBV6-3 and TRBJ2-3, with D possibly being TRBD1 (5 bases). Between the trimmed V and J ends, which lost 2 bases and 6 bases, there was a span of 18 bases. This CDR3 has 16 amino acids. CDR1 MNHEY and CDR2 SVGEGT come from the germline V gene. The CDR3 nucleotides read TGTGCCAGCAGTTACAATACGGACCAGGGCATGGATACGCAGTATTTT. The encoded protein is CASSYNTDQGMDTQYF.

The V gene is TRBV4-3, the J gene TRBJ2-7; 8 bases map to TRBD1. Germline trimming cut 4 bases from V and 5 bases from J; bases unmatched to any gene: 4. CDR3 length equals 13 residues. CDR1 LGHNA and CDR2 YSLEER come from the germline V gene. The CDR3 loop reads CASSLGQGDEQYF. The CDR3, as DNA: TGCGCCAGCAGCCTTGGACAGGGTGACGAGCAGTACTTC.

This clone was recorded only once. This CDR3 reads CASSLYGGAQETQYF. The DNA for the CDR3 is TGTGCCAGCAGCTTATATGGCGGGGCCCAAGAGACCCAGTACTTC. The chain joins TRBV13 to TRBJ2-5, with D possibly matching TRBD2 (6 bases). Trimming shortened V by 2 bases and J by 1 base, and 11 bases separated the two germline ends. Looked up from germline, CDR1 is PRHDT and CDR2 is FYEKMQ (reference sequence). CDR3 length: 15 residues.

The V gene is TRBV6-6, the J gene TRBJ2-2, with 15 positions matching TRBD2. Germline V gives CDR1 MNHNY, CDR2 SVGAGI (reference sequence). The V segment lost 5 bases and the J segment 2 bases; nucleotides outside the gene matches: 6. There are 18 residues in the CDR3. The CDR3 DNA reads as TGTGCCAGCAGTCTAGGACTAGCGGGGGGGCCCAACACCGGGGAGCTGTTTTTT. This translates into CASSLGLAGGPNTGELFF.

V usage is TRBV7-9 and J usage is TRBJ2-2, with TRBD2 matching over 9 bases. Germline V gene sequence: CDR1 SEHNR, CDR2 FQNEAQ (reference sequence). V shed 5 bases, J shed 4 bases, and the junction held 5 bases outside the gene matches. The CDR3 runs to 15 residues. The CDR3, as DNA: TGTGCCAGCAGCCTGAGCGGGGGGCGCACCGGGGAGCTGTTTTTT. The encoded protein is CASSLSGGRTGELFF.

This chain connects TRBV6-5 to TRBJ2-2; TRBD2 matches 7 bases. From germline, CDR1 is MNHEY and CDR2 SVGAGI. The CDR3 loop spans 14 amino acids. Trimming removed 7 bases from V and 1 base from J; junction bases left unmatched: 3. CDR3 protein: CASMAGENTGELFF. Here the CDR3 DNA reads TGTGCCAGCATGGCGGGGGAGAACACCGGGGAGCTGTTTTTT.

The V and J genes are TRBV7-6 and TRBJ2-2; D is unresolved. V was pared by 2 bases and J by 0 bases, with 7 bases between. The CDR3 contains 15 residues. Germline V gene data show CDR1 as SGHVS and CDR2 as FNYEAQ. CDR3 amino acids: CASSLSLANTGELFF. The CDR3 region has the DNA TGTGCCAGCAGCTTATCCCTAGCGAACACCGGGGAGCTGTTTTTT.

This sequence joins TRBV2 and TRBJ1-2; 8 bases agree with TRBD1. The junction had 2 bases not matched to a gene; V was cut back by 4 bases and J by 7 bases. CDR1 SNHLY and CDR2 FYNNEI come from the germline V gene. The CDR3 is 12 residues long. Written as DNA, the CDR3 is TGTGCCAGCAGTGCAGGGGGCCCTGGCTACACCTTC. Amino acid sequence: CASSAGGPGYTF.

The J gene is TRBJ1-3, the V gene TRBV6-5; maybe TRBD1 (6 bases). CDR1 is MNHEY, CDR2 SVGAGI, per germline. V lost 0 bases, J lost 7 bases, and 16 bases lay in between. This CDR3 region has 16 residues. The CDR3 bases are TGTGCCAGCAGTTACTCGGCGGGGGGCGTCGGTAACACCATATATTTT. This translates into CASSYSAGGVGNTIYF.

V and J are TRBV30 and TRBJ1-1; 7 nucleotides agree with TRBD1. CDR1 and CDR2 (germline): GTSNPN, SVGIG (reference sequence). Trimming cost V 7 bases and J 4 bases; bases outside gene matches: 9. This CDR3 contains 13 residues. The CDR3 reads CASTDRLGTEAFF. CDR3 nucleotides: TGTGCCTCCACGGACAGGTTGGGCACTGAAGCTTTCTTT.

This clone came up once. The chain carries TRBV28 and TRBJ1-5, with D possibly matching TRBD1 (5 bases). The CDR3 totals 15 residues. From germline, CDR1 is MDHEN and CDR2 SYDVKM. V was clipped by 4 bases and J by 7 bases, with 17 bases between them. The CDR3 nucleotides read TGTGCCAGCAGTTCGGGACGGGGGGATAGACAGCCCCAGCATTTT. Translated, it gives CASSSGRGDRQPQHF.

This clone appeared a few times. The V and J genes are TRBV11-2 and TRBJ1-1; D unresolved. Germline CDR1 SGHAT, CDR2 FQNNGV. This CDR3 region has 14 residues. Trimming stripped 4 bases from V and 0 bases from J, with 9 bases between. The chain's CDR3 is CASSSMRMNTEAFF. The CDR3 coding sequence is TGTGCCAGCAGCTCCATGCGGATGAACACTGAAGCTTTCTTT.

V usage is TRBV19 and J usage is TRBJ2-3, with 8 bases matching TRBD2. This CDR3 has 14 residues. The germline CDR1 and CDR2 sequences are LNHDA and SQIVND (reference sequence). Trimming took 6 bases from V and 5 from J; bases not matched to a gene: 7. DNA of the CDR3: TGTGCCAGTAGCCCACGGGGGGGCCAAGATACGCAGTATTTT. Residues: CASSPRGGQDTQYF.

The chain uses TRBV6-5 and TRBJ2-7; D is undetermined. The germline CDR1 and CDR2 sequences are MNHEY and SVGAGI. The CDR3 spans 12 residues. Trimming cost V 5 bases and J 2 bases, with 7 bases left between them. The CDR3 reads CASSHPAYEQYF. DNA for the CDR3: TGTGCCAGCAGTCACCCGGCCTACGAGCAGTACTTC.

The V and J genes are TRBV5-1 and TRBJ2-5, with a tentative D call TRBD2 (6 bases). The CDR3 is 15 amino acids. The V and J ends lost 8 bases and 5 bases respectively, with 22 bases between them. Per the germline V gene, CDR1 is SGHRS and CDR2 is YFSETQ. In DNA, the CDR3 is TGCGCCAGTACTCCCCAAGGACGGGACTCGGAGACCCAGTACTTC. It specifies CASTPQGRDSETQYF. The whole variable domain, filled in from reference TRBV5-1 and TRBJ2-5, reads KAGVTQTPRYLIKTRGQQVTLSCSPISGHRSVSWYQQTPGQGLQFLFEYFSETQRNKGNFPGRFSGRQFSNSRSEMNVSTLELGDSALYLCASTPQGRDSETQYFGPGTRLLVL.